This T cell receptor beta chain was sequenced for a study of cytomegalovirus exposure and HLA in healthy donors. Broader study findings: Associated with HLA alleles at 0.05 false discovery rate in a later analysis were some 16,000 TCR beta sequences.

Healthy bone marrow donors made up the donors. V lost 5 bases to trimming and J lost 4 bases; unmatched junction nucleotides: 16. The germline V gene has CDR1 SGHVS and CDR2 FQNEAQ. The CDR3 length is 17 residues. This clone appeared a few times. Its target is unknown. PCR used 60 Vbeta primers and 13 Jbeta primers. TCRdb's copy holds only in-frame clones and misses some; the assay was immunoSEQ multiplex PCR. Here the sample spans around 120,000 clones, 81% being singletons. The sample comprised PBMCs. The sequence was collected from a young man in good health and CMV-seronegative. The chain links TRBV7-8 to TRBJ1-2; 7 nucleotides match TRBD1. CDR3 protein: CASSLTTGTATLYGYTF. The CDR3 DNA is TGTGCCAGCAGCCTTACGACCGGGACAGCTACCCTCTATGGCTACACCTTC.